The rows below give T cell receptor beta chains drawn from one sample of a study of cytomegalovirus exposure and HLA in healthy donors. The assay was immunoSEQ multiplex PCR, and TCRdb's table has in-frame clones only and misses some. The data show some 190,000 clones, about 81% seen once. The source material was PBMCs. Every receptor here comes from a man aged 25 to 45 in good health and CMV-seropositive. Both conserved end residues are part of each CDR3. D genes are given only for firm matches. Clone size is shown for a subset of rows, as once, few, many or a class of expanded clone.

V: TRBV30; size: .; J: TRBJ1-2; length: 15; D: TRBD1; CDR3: CAWSVARGQTNGYTF; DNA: TGTGCCTGGAGTGTGGCCCGGGGACAGACGAATGGCTACACCTTC
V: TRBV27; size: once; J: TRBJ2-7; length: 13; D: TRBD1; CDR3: CASRLQGTHEQYF; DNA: TGTGCCAGCAGGCTACAGGGGACCCACGAGCAGTACTTC
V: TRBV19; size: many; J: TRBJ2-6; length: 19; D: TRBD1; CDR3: CASSIQTGGTYSGANVLTF; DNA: TGTGCCAGTAGTATTCAGACAGGGGGGACCTACTCTGGGGCCAACGTCCTGACTTTC
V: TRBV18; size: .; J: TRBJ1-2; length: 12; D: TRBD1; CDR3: CASSRDREAYTF; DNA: TGTGCCAGCTCACGGGACAGGGAGGCATACACCTTC
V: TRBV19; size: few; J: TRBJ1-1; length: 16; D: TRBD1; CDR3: CASSINYQGARAEAFF; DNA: TGTGCCAGTAGTATCAACTACCAGGGGGCAAGGGCTGAAGCTTTCTTT
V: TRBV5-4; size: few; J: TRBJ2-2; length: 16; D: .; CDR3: CASSPPAGTNTGELFF; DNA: TGTGCCAGCAGCCCACCAGCGGGGACAAACACCGGGGAGCTGTTTTTT
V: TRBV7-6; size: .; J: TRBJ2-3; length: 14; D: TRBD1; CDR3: CASSPDRVENTQYF; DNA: TGTGCCAGCAGCCCGGACAGGGTTGAGAATACGCAGTATTTT
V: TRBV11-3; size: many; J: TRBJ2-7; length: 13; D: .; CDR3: CASSRTGSYEQYF; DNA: TGTGCCAGCAGCCGCACAGGGTCCTACGAGCAGTACTTC
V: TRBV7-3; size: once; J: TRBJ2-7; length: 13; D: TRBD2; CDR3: CASSSSSGYEQYF; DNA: TGTGCCAGCAGCTCGTCTAGCGGCTACGAGCAGTACTTC
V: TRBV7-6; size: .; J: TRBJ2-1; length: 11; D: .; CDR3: CASSPFNEQFF; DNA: TGTGCCAGCAGCCCCTTTAATGAGCAGTTCTTC
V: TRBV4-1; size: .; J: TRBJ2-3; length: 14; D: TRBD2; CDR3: CASRAGGSTDTQYF; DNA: TGCGCCTCCAGAGCGGGGGGGAGCACAGATACGCAGTATTTT
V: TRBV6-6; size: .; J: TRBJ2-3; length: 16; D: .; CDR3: CASRAVLQGASDTQYF; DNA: TGTGCCAGCAGGGCGGTCCTTCAAGGGGCCTCAGATACGCAGTATTTT
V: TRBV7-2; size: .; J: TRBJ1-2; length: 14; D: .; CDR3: CASSFRQAYYGYTF; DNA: TGTGCCAGCAGCTTCCGACAGGCCTACTATGGCTACACCTTC
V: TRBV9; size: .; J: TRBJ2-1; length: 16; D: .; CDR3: CASSVDWESSYNEQFF; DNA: TGTGCCAGCAGCGTAGACTGGGAGAGCTCCTACAATGAGCAGTTCTTC
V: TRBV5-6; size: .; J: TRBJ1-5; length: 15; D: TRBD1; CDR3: CASSSGTGASRPQHF; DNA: TGTGCCAGCAGTTCCGGGACAGGGGCCTCCCGGCCCCAGCATTTT
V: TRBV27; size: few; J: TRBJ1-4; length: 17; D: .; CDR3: CASSFRVSPQGNEKLFF; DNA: TGTGCCAGCAGTTTCCGGGTCTCACCTCAGGGTAATGAAAAACTGTTTTTT
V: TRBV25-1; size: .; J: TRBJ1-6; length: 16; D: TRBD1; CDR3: CASSDPGQGPGSPLHF; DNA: TGTGCCAGCAGTGACCCAGGACAGGGCCCCGGTTCACCCCTCCACTTT
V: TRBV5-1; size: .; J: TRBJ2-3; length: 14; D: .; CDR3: CASSFEAATDTQYF; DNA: TGCGCCAGCAGCTTCGAGGCGGCTACAGATACGCAGTATTTT
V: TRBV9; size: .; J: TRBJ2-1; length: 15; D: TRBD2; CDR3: CASSATSGIYNEQFF; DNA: TGTGCCAGCAGCGCGACTAGCGGGATTTACAATGAGCAGTTCTTC
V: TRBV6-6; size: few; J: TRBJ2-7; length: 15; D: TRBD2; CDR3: CASSQAGEGYYEQYF; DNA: TGTGCCAGCAGCCAAGCGGGAGAAGGATACTACGAGCAGTACTTC
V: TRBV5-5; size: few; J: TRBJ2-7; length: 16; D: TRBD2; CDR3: CASSLLTSGSSAEQYF; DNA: TGTGCCAGCAGCCTACTGACTAGCGGGAGCTCGGCCGAGCAGTACTTC
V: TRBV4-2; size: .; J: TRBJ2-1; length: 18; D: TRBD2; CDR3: CASSQDPPGLAANNLQFF; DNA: TGTGCCAGCAGCCAAGACCCACCGGGACTAGCGGCCAACAATCTCCAGTTCTTC
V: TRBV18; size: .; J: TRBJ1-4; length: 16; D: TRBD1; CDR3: CASSPYPGQGDEKLFF; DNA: TGTGCCAGCTCACCTTACCCGGGACAGGGGGATGAAAAACTGTTTTTT
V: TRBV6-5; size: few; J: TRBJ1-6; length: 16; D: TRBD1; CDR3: CASSYSGTGEDSPLHF; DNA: TGTGCCAGCAGTTACTCAGGGACAGGGGAAGATTCACCCCTCCACTTT